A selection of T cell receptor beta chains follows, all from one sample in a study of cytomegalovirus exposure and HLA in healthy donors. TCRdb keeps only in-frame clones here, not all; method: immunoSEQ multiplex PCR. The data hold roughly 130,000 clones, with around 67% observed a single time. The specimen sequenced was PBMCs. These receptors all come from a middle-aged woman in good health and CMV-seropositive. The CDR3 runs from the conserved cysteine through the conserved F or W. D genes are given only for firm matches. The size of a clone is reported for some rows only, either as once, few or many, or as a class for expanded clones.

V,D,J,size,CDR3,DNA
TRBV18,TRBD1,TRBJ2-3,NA,CASSPRGQSTDTQYF,TGTGCCAGCTCACCAAGGGGACAGTCCACAGATACGCAGTATTTT
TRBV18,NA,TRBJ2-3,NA,CASSHSIPIATDTQYF,TGTGCCAGCTCTCATTCGATCCCTATAGCCACAGATACGCAGTATTTT
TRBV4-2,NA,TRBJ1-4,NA,CASSPQSSEKLFF,TGTGCCAGCAGCCCTCAAAGTAGCGAAAAACTGTTTTTT
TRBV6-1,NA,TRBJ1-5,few,CASSERAGYNQPQHF,TGTGCCAGCAGTGAACGGGCAGGGTACAATCAGCCCCAGCATTTT
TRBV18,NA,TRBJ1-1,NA,CASSRGRDMNTEAFF,TGTGCCAGCTCAAGAGGCAGGGACATGAACACTGAAGCTTTCTTT
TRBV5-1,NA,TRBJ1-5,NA,CASSLEAGGNQPQHF,TGCGCCAGCAGCTTGGAGGCTGGCGGAAATCAGCCCCAGCATTTT
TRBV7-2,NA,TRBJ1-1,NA,CASSFTGGVTEAFF,TGTGCCAGCAGCTTCACAGGTGGGGTCACTGAAGCTTTCTTT
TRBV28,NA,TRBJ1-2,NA,CASSLSGYNYGYTF,TGTGCCAGCAGTTTATCGGGGTATAACTATGGCTACACCTTC
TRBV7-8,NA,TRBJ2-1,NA,CASSLVRGEQFF,TGTGCCAGCAGCTTAGTCAGGGGTGAGCAGTTCTTC
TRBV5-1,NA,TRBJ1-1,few,CASSLLTGYTEAFF,TGCGCCAGCAGCTTGCTTACAGGGTACACTGAAGCTTTCTTT
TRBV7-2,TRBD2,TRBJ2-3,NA,CASSLVMASGTNTDTQYF,TGTGCCAGCAGCTTAGTTATGGCTAGCGGGACGAACACAGATACGCAGTATTTT
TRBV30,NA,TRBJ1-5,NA,CAWNGGSPGQPQHF,TGTGCCTGGAATGGGGGCAGCCCTGGACAGCCCCAGCATTTT
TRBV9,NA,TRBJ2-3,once,CASSASTAFTDTQYF,TGTGCCAGCAGCGCGTCGACAGCCTTCACAGATACGCAGTATTTT
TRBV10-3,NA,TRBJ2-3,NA,CAISEPAGGYSRITESTDTQYF,TGTGCCATCAGTGAGCCAGCTGGGGGCTACTCGAGGATTACAGAAAGCACAGATACGCAGTATTTT
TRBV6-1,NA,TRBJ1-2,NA,CASTAGYGYTF,TGTGCCAGCACTGCGGGTTATGGCTACACCTTC
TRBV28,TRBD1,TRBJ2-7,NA,CASRLTGATYEQYF,TGTGCCAGCAGGTTGACAGGGGCGACCTACGAGCAGTACTTC
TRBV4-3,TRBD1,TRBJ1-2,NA,CASSTRDRSNYGYTF,TGCGCCAGCAGCACGCGGGACAGGAGTAACTATGGCTACACCTTC
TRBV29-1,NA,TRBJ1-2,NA,CSVEDRGAVYGYTF,TGCAGCGTTGAAGATCGGGGGGCCGTCTATGGCTACACCTTC
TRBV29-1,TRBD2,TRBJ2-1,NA,CSAKAGAGNEQFF,TGCAGCGCAAAAGCGGGGGCCGGAAATGAGCAGTTCTTC
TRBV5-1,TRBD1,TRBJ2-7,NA,CASSLAGQGNVYEQYF,TGCGCCAGCAGCTTGGCCGGACAGGGAAATGTCTACGAGCAGTACTTC
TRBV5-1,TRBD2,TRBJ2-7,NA,CASSVLAESSYEQYF,TGCGCCAGCAGCGTACTAGCGGAGAGCTCCTACGAGCAGTACTTC
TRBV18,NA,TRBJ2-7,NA,CASSPPSTRNEQYF,TGTGCCAGCTCACCTCCTTCCACTAGGAACGAGCAGTACTTC
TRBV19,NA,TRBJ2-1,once,CASTPSSYNEQFF,TGTGCCAGTACCCCCTCTTCCTACAATGAGCAGTTCTTC
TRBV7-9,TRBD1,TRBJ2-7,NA,CSSSWGGTGPISYEQYF,TGTTCCAGCAGCTGGGGAGGGACAGGGCCGATCTCCTACGAGCAGTACTTC
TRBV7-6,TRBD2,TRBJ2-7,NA,CASSLETSGSRYEQYF,TGTGCCAGCAGCTTAGAGACTAGCGGGAGTCGGTACGAGCAGTACTTC
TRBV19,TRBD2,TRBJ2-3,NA,CATASLAGEYF,TGTGCCACTGCCAGTCTAGCGGGGGAATATTTT
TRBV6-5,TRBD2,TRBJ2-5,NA,CASSRLAEETQYF,TGTGCCAGCAGCCGACTAGCGGAAGAGACCCAGTACTTC
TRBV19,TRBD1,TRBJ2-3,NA,CASSAPGQGTTDTQYF,TGTGCCAGTAGTGCTCCGGGACAGGGAACCACAGATACGCAGTATTTT
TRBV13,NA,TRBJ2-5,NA,CASSLGQTVETQYF,TGTGCCAGCAGCTTAGGGCAAACGGTGGAGACCCAGTACTTC
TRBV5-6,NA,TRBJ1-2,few,CASSAFISGAPLYGYTF,TGTGCCAGCAGCGCTTTCATTTCAGGGGCCCCCCTCTATGGCTACACCTTC
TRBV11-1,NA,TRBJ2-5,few,CASSEWTNAQETQYF,TGTGCCAGCAGCGAGTGGACTAACGCTCAAGAGACCCAGTACTTC
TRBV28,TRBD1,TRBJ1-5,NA,CASTTPGQGYQPQHF,TGTGCCAGCACCACTCCGGGACAGGGTTACCAGCCCCAGCATTTT
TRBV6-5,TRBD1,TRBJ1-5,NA,CASGTGNGQPQHF,TGTGCCAGCGGGACAGGGAACGGTCAGCCCCAGCATTTT
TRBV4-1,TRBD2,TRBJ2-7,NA,CASSQGTSGAVYEQYF,TGCGCCAGCAGCCAAGGGACTAGCGGGGCCGTCTACGAGCAGTACTTC
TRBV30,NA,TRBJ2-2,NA,CAWSQITTGELFF,TGTGCCTGGAGTCAGATTACCACCGGGGAGCTGTTTTTT
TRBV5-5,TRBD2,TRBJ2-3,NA,CASSSLTSGGTDTQYF,TGTGCCAGCAGCTCCTTGACTAGCGGGGGCACAGATACGCAGTATTTT
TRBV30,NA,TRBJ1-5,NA,CAWTGGDNQPQHF,TGTGCCTGGACTGGGGGGGACAATCAGCCCCAGCATTTT
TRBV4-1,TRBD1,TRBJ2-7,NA,CASSQDYGTDYEQYF,TGCGCCAGCAGCCAAGATTACGGGACAGACTACGAGCAGTACTTC
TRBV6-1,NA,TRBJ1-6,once,CASSETAIYNSPLHF,TGTGCCAGCAGCGAGACAGCAATCTATAATTCACCCCTCCACTTT
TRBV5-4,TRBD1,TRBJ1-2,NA,CASSLAPTNRGWYGYTF,TGTGCCAGCAGCTTGGCTCCGACGAACAGGGGATGGTATGGCTACACCTTC
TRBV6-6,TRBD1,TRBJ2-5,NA,CASRRQGAGETQYF,TGTGCCAGCAGGAGACAGGGGGCAGGTGAGACCCAGTACTTC
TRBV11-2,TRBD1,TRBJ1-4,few,CASSLDRQGLKLFF,TGTGCCAGCAGCTTAGACCGACAGGGTTTGAAACTGTTTTTT
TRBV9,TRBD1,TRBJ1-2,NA,CASSVGQVFYGYTF,TGTGCCAGCAGCGTCGGACAGGTTTTCTATGGCTACACCTTC
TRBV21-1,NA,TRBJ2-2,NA,CASSRLHLCRGSTGELFF,TGTGCCAGCAGCAGACTACACCTTTGCCGGGGAAGCACCGGGGAGCTGTTTTTT
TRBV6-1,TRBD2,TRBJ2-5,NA,CASSLMTSGGETQYF,TGTGCCAGCAGCCTTATGACTAGCGGGGGAGAGACCCAGTACTTC
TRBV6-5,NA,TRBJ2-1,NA,CASSELEYNEQFF,TGTGCCAGCAGTGAACTAGAATACAATGAGCAGTTCTTC
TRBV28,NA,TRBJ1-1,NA,CASSLATAQNTEAFF,TGTGCCAGCAGTTTAGCGACAGCCCAGAACACTGAAGCTTTCTTT
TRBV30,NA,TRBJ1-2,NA,CAWSAWGVVSGYTF,TGTGCCTGGAGTGCCTGGGGGGTGGTTAGTGGCTACACCTTC
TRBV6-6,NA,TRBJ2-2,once,CASRKEWSGELFF,TGTGCCAGCAGAAAAGAGTGGAGCGGGGAGCTGTTTTTT
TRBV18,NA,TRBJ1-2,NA,CASSPNSMDGYTF,TGTGCCAGCTCACCAAATAGTATGGATGGCTACACCTTC